These T cell receptor beta chains were read from a single sample in a study of blood T cells in healthy people across ages. TCRdb re-called the 5' RACE reads with MiXCR, one entry per CDR3 protein. The profile covers some 640,000 distinct CDR3 sequences, with approximately 49% appearing a single time and under 35% taken by the ten largest. Sequenced input: blood. Source of these receptors: a woman aged 55-75 years in good health. Each CDR3 is given with its conserved first and last residue. D genes are given only for firm matches. Clone size is stated in some rows and not others, as once, few, many or a class when expanded.

>few|TRBV7-2|TRBJ2-4|.
CASSPTGMGIQYF
TGTGCCAGCAGCCCTACCGGGATGGGCATTCAGTACTTC
>.|TRBV29-1|TRBJ2-7|.
CSVEHFPYEQYF
TGCAGCGTTGAGCATTTTCCCTACGAGCAGTACTTC
>.|TRBV7-9|TRBJ2-4|TRBD2
CASSSETSGGAIQYF
TGTGCCAGCAGCTCAGAGACTAGCGGAGGTGCCATTCAGTACTTC
>few|TRBV7-2|TRBJ2-7|TRBD2
CASSLEAGRVYEQYF
TGTGCCAGCAGCTTAGAGGCCGGGAGGGTCTACGAGCAGTACTTC
>.|TRBV6-2/TRBV6-3|TRBJ1-1|TRBD1
CASREEGAYTEAFF
TGTGCCAGCAGAGAAGAGGGGGCTTACACTGAAGCTTTCTTT
>once|TRBV4-2|TRBJ2-7|TRBD2
CASSQDNRPAGAVEQYF
TGTGCCAGCAGCCAAGATAACCGCCCAGCGGGAGCGGTTGAGCAGTACTTC
>few|TRBV24-1|TRBJ2-3|.
CATSDRLSPSTDTQYF
TGTGCCACCAGTGATAGGTTGAGTCCTAGCACAGATACGCAGTATTTT
>.|TRBV12-3/TRBV12-4|TRBJ2-7|.
CASSSKLGLPYGQYF
TGTGCCAGCAGTTCTAAGTTGGGACTTCCCTACGGGCAGTACTTC
>.|TRBV5-6|TRBJ2-1|TRBD1
CASSNGQGAWETQFF
TGTGCCAGCAGCAACGGACAGGGGGCATGGGAGACCCAGTTCTTC
>.|TRBV29-1|TRBJ1-2|.
CSVEDWQGSDGYTF
TGCAGCGTTGAAGATTGGCAGGGGTCTGATGGCTACACCTTC
>.|TRBV20-1|TRBJ2-7|.
CSARGTDEQYF
TGCAGTGCTAGAGGTACAGACGAGCAGTACTTC
>.|TRBV6-1|TRBJ1-2|.
CASSEKGLGYTF
TGTGCCAGCAGTGAAAAGGGTCTTGGCTACACCTTC
>.|TRBV24-1|TRBJ1-1|.
CATSGELNTEAFF
TGTGCCACCAGTGGGGAGCTGAACACTGAAGCTTTCTTT
>.|TRBV5-1|TRBJ2-7|.
CASSLDPTGSSYEQYF
TGCGCCAGCAGCTTGGACCCGACCGGGAGCTCCTACGAGCAGTACTTC
>.|TRBV10-3|TRBJ2-1|.
CAISDRGTYDEQFF
TGTGCCATCAGTGACAGGGGGACTTACGATGAGCAGTTCTTC
>.|TRBV7-9|TRBJ1-5|.
CASSFGNRLQHF
TGTGCCAGCAGCTTTGGCAATCGGCTCCAGCATTTT
>.|TRBV20-1|TRBJ2-1|TRBD2
CSARDRGLAGVNEQFF
TGCAGTGCTAGAGATCGAGGTCTAGCGGGAGTCAACGAGCAGTTCTTC
>.|TRBV27|TRBJ1-1|.
CASSLSERGLKRSEAFF
TGTGCCAGCAGTTTATCGGAGAGGGGGTTGAAGCGCTCTGAAGCTTTCTTT
>many|TRBV7-2|TRBJ2-5|.
CASSFQGGGETQYF
TGTGCCAGCAGCTTCCAGGGGGGTGGTGAGACCCAGTACTTC
>.|TRBV27|TRBJ2-7|.
CASRASVHEQYF
TGTGCCAGCAGAGCGTCGGTCCACGAGCAGTACTTC
>few|TRBV11-2|TRBJ2-7|.
CASSLESRATYEQYF
TGTGCCAGCAGCTTAGAATCACGGGCAACCTACGAGCAGTACTTC
>once|TRBV7-2|TRBJ2-2|.
CASIPARNTGELFF
TGTGCCAGCATCCCCGCGCGGAACACCGGGGAGCTGTTTTTT
>many|TRBV7-2|TRBJ1-2|TRBD1
CASSPGTGHGYTF
TGTGCCAGCAGCCCGGGGACAGGGCATGGCTACACCTTC
>few|TRBV4-3|TRBJ1-2|.
CASSQDFAASGWGYTF
TGCGCCAGCAGCCAAGATTTTGCGGCTTCAGGGTGGGGCTACACCTTC
>many|TRBV20-1|TRBJ2-7|.
CSASPSQGYEQYF
TGCAGTGCTAGTCCGAGCCAGGGCTACGAGCAGTACTTC
>.|TRBV7-2|TRBJ1-2|.
CASSLVAACLYGYTF
TGTGCCAGCAGCTTAGTGGCGGCTTGCCTATATGGCTACACCTTC
>few|TRBV12-3/TRBV12-4|TRBJ2-1|.
CASSLTGEYNEQFF
TGTGCCAGCAGTCTAACGGGAGAGTACAATGAGCAGTTCTTC
>few|TRBV5-1|TRBJ2-7|.
CASSSTSGSFGEQYF
TGCGCCAGCAGCTCGACCTCCGGGAGTTTTGGGGAGCAGTACTTC
>.|TRBV28|TRBJ2-1|.
CATRGSLYNEQFF
TGTGCCACCAGGGGATCCCTCTACAATGAGCAGTTCTTC
>.|TRBV9|TRBJ2-5|.
CASSVDLWDPQETQYF
TGTGCCAGCAGCGTAGATTTGTGGGACCCACAAGAGACCCAGTACTTC
>.|TRBV10-3|TRBJ2-1|TRBD2
CAIAGTTSHWEQFF
TGTGCCATCGCTGGGACTACCTCCCACTGGGAGCAGTTCTTC
>few|TRBV5-1|TRBJ2-3|TRBD2
CASSLSSGRTDTQYF
TGCGCCAGCAGCTTGTCGAGCGGGAGAACAGATACGCAGTATTTT
>.|TRBV15|TRBJ2-7|TRBD2
CATGIGRLAGVNNEQYF
TGTGCCACCGGGATTGGACGGCTAGCGGGAGTTAACAATGAGCAGTACTTC